Listed here is a single T cell receptor (beta chain). This specimen comes from a study of blood T cell repertoires in COVID-19. TCRdb's copy holds only in-frame clones and misses some; the assay was immunoSEQ multiplex PCR. The repertoire has approximately 230,000 clones, about 89% of them found once; the top ten carry under 2.5%. The germline CDR1 and CDR2 sequences are LNHNV and YYDKDF (reference sequence). The V and J ends lost 0 bases and 0 bases respectively, with 9 bases between them. The CDR3 totals 15 residues. Sequenced input: PBMCs or T cells enriched from blood (not recorded which). The chain links TRBV15 to TRBJ2-7; D is perhaps TRBD1 (6 bases). The source of this sequence is a woman aged 18-29 years who had recovered from COVID-19. DNA of the CDR3: TGTGCCACCAGCAGAGATTGGACAGCCTCCTACGAGCAGTACTTC. This translates into CATSRDWTASYEQYF. The whole variable domain, remainder taken from reference TRBV15 and TRBJ2-7, is DAMVIQNPRYQVTQFGKPVTLSCSQTLNHNVMYWYQQKSSQAPKLLFHYYDKDFNNEADTPDNFQSRRPNTSFCFLDIRSPGLGDTAMYLCATSRDWTASYEQYFGPGTRLTVT.